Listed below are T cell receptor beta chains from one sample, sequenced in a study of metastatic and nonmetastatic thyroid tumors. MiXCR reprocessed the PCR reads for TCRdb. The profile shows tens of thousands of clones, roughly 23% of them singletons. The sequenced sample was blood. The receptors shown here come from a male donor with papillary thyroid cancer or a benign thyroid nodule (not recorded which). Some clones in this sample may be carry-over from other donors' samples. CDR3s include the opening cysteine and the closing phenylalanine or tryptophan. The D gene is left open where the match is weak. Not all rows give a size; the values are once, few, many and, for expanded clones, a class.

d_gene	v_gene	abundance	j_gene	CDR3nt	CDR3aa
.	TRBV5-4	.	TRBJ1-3	TGTGCCAGCAGCTTTAGGGTCCAGGCCTTGTCTGGAAACACCATATATTTT	CASSFRVQALSGNTIYF
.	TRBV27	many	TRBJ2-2	TGTGCCAGCAGCCCGGGACGGACGAACACCGGGGAGCTGTTTTTT	CASSPGRTNTGELFF
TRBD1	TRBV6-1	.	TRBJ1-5	TGTGCCACCTATCAGGGACAGACGAATCAGCCCCAGCATTTT	CATYQGQTNQPQHF
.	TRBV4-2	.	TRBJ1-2	TGTGCCAGCAGCCAAGTTCGGGGGGGCCCCAATGGCTACACCTTC	CASSQVRGGPNGYTF
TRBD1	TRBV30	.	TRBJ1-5	TGTGCCTGGCAACAGGGGAATTGGAATCAGCCCCAGCATTTT	CAWQQGNWNQPQHF
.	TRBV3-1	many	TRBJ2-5	TGTGCCAGCAGCCCGGGGGGTACAGGGGTGTGGGAGACCCAGTACTTC	CASSPGGTGVWETQYF
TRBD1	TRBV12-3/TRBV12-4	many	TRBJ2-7	TGTGCCAGCAGCGGGACAGGGGGTCCCTACGAGCAGTACTTC	CASSGTGGPYEQYF
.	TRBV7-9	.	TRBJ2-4	TGTGCCAGCAGCGGCAGTTGGATTCAGTACTTC	CASSGSWIQYF
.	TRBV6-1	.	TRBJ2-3	TGTGCCACCGCGGTAGCCAGGGCTACGCAGTATTTT	CATAVARATQYF
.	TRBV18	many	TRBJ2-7	TGTGCCAGCTCACCGCGACAGGCCCCCTACGAGCAGTACTTC	CASSPRQAPYEQYF
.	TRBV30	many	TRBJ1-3	TGTGCCTGGAACGGGGGTTGGAACACCATATATTTT	CAWNGGWNTIYF
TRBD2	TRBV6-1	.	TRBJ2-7	TGTGCCAGCAGTGAAGATCCCGGGACTAGTAACGAGCAGTACTTC	CASSEDPGTSNEQYF
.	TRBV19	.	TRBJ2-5	TGTGCCAGTAGCCAAGAGTGGTGGGATAACCAAGAGACCCAGTACTTC	CASSQEWWDNQETQYF
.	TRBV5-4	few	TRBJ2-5	TGTGCCAGCAGTGGGTGGGGCAGGGAAGGAGAGACCCAGTACTTC	CASSGWGREGETQYF
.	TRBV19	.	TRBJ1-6	TGTGCCAGTACCCTAACCTCCAATTCACCCCTCCACTTT	CASTLTSNSPLHF
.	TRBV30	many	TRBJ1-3	TGTGCCTGGAGTGCTGAACTGCGGAACACCATATATTTT	CAWSAELRNTIYF
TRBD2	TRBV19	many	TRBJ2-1	TGTGCCAGTAAAGAGACGGCGGGAGTTCAGGATGAGCAGTTCTTC	CASKETAGVQDEQFF
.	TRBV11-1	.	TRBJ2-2	TGTGCCAGCAGCTCCCCGTCTGGGGAGCTGTTTTTT	CASSSPSGELFF
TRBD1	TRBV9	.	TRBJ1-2	TGTGCCAGCAGCGCCGGACAGGCGATCTCCACCTTC	CASSAGQAISTF
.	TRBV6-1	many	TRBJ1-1	TGTGCCAGCAGTTTTCGGGCACTAAACACTGAAGCTTTCTTT	CASSFRALNTEAFF
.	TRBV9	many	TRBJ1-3	TGTGCCAGCAGCGTAGAGGGGAAGATTATTGACACCATATATTTT	CASSVEGKIIDTIYF
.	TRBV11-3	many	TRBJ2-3	TGTGCCAGCAGCTTTGGCCCCCCTGACGGCACAGATACGCAGTATTTT	CASSFGPPDGTDTQYF
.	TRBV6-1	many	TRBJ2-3	TGTGCCAGCAGTGAAGCACCCGGAGGAGCAGATACGCAGTATTTT	CASSEAPGGADTQYF
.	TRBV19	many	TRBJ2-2	TGTGCCACCCCGGACAGGAACACCGGGGAGCTGTTTTTT	CATPDRNTGELFF
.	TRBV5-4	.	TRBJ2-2	TGTGCCAGCAGCTTGGCCAGGGCAGACGGGGAGCTGTTTTTT	CASSLARADGELFF
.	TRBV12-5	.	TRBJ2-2	TGTGCTAGTGGTCCACATACCGGGGAGCTGTTTTTT	CASGPHTGELFF
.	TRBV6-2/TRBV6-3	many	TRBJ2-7	TGTGCCAGCAGATCTCAGCTAGAGGGACTGGAAGGCGAGCAGTACTTC	CASRSQLEGLEGEQYF
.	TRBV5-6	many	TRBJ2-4	TGTGCCAGCAGCTTGGGGGGACTAGCCAAAAACATTCAGTACTTC	CASSLGGLAKNIQYF
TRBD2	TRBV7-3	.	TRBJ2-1	TGTGCCAGCAGCCCTAGCGGGGGGGCCAATGAGCAGTTCTTC	CASSPSGGANEQFF
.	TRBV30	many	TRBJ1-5	TGTGCCTGGAGCCGGGGCCTTAGCAATCAGCCCCAGCATTTT	CAWSRGLSNQPQHF
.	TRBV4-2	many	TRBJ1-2	TGTGCCAGCAAGAGGGCTGGGTCGAACTATGGCTACACCTTC	CASKRAGSNYGYTF
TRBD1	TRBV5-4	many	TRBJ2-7	TGTGCCAGCAGCCTGGACAGGGTCGGGGAGCAGTACTTC	CASSLDRVGEQYF
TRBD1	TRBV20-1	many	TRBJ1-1	TGCAGTGCCCTGGACAGGGCCACTGAAGCTTTCTTT	CSALDRATEAFF
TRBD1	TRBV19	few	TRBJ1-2	TGTGCCAGTAGTATAGTTCGGGACAGTGTCGATGGCTACACCTTC	CASSIVRDSVDGYTF
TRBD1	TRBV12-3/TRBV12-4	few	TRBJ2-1	TGTGCCAGCAGTCTAAGGACAGGGGCCTCCCCAAGCTCCTACAATGAGCAGTTCTTC	CASSLRTGASPSSYNEQFF
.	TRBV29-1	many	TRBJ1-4	TGCAGCGTGGATGGCAGGGTCGGGGGGAATGAAAAACTGTTTTTT	CSVDGRVGGNEKLFF
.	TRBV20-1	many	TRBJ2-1	TGCAGTGCTATCCCTCCCTTCCTCAATGAGCAGTTCTTC	CSAIPPFLNEQFF
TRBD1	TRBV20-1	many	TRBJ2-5	TGCAGTGCCTCCACAGGGGGAGAGACCCAGTACTTC	CSASTGGETQYF
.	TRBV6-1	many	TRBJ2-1	TGTGCCAGCAGTTCAGACAGCAATGAGCAGTTCTTC	CASSSDSNEQFF
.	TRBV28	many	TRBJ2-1	TGTGCCAGCAACGCAGCACAGAACTACAATGAGCAGTTCTTC	CASNAAQNYNEQFF
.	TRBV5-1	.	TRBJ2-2	TGCGCCAGCAGCTTCCCACTTCATGTTCCGGCTAACACCGGGGAGCTGTTTTTT	CASSFPLHVPANTGELFF
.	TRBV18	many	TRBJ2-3	TGTGCCAGCTCACGCCTGGGGGAGACAGATACGCAGTATTTT	CASSRLGETDTQYF
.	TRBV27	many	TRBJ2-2	TGTGCCAGCAGTTATTTCGGACAGAACACCGGGGAGCTGTTTTTT	CASSYFGQNTGELFF
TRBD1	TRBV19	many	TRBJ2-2	TGTGCCAGTAGTATCAAGGGGGCAGACACCGGGGAGCTGTTTTTT	CASSIKGADTGELFF
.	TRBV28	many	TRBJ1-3	TGTGCCAGCGAGCGAAACACCATATATTTT	CASERNTIYF
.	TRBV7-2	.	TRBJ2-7	TGTGCCAGCAGCTTATCGATAGCAACTTACGAGCAGTACTTC	CASSLSIATYEQYF
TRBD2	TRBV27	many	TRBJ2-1	TGTGCCAGCAGCCTAATGGGGGGGAACAATGAGCAGTTCTTC	CASSLMGGNNEQFF
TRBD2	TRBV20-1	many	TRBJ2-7	TGCAGTGCTGACCCACTAGCGGGGGATTCCTACGAGCAGTACTTC	CSADPLAGDSYEQYF